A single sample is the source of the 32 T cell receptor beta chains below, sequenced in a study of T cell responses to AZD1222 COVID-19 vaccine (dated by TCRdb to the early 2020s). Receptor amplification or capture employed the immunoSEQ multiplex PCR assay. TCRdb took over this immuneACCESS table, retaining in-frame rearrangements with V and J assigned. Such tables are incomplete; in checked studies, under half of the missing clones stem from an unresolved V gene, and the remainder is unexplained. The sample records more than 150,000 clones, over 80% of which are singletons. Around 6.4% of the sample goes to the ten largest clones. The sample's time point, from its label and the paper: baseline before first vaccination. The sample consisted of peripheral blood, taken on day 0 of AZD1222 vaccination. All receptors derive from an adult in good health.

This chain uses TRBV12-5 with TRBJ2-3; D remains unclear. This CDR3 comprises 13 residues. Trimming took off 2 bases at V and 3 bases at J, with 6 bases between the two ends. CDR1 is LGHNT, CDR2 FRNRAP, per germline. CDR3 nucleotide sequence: TGTGCTAGTGGTTTGTTCGGAACAGATACGCAGTATTTT. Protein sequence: CASGLFGTDTQYF.

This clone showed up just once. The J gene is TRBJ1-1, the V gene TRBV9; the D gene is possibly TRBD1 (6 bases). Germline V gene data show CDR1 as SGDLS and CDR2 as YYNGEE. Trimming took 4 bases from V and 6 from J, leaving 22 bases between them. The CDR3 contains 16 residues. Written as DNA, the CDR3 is TGTGCCAGCAGCTCCCGGGGAGGGCAGGGGTACGCTGAAGCTTTCTTT. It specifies CASSSRGGQGYAEAFF.

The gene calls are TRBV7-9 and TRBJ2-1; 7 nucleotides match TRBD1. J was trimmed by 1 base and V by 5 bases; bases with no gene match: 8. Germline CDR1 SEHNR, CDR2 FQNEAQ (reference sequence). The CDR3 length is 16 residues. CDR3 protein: CASSERSGQSYNEQFF. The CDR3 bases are TGTGCCAGCAGCGAACGTTCGGGACAGTCCTACAATGAGCAGTTCTTC.

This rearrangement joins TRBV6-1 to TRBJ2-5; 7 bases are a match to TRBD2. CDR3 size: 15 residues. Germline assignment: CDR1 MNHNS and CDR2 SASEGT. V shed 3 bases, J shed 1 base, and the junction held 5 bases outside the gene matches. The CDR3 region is CASSDPGTTQETQYF. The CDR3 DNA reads TGTGCCAGCAGTGACCCTGGGACTACCCAAGAGACCCAGTACTTC.

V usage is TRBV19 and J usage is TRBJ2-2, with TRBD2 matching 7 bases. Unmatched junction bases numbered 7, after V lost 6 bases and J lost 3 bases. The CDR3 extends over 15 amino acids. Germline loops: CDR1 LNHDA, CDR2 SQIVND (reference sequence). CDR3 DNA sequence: TGTGCCAGTAGAACTAGCGAGTCTGACACCGGGGAGCTGTTTTTT. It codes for CASRTSESDTGELFF.

In nucleotides, the CDR3 is TGTACCAGCAGCCAAAGACAGGACCGCTATGGCTACACCTTC. Protein: CTSSQRQDRYGYTF. The chain employs TRBV7-2 and TRBJ1-2; tentatively, D is TRBD1 (6 bases). The CDR3 totals 14 residues. From germline, CDR1 is SGHTA and CDR2 FQGNSA. V lost 5 bases, J lost 4 bases, and 14 bases lay in between.

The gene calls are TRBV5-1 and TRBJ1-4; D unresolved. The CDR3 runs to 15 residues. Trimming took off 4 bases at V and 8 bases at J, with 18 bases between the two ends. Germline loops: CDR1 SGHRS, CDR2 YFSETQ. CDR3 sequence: CASSPTPDGGEKLFF. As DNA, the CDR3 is TGCGCCAGCAGCCCAACCCCAGACGGAGGGGAAAAACTGTTTTTT. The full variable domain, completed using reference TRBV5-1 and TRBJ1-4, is KAGVTQTPRYLIKTRGQQVTLSCSPISGHRSVSWYQQTPGQGLQFLFEYFSETQRNKGNFPGRFSGRQFSNSRSEMNVSTLELGDSALYLCASSPTPDGGEKLFFGSGTQLSVL.

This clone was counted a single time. CDR3 in amino acids: CASSVEGGRVNEKLFF. CDR3 DNA sequence: TGTGCCAGCAGCGTAGAAGGCGGCAGGGTGAATGAAAAACTGTTTTTT. This rearrangement joins TRBV9 to TRBJ1-4, with D maybe TRBD1 (5 bases). Germline V gene lookup returns CDR1 SGDLS and CDR2 YYNGEE. This CDR3 contains 16 residues. Trimming removed 0 bases from V and 5 bases from J, with 14 bases in between.

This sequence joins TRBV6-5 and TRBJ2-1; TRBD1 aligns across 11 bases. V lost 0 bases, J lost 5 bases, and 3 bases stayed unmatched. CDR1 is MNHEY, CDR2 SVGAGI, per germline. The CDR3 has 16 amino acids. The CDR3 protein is CASSYSGQGADNEQFF. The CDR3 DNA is TGTGCCAGCAGTTACTCAGGACAGGGGGCTGACAATGAGCAGTTCTTC.

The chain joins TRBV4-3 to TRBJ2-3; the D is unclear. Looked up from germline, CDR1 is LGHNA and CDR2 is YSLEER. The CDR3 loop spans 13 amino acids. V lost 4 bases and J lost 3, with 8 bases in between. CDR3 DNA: TGCGCCAGCAGCCCACAACGGACAGATACGCAGTATTTT. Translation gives CASSPQRTDTQYF.

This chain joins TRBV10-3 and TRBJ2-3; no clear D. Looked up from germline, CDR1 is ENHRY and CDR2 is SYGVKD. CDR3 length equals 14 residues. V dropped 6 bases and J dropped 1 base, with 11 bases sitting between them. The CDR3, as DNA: TGTGCCATCAGACCAATTGGGGGCACAGATACGCAGTATTTT. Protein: CAIRPIGGTDTQYF.

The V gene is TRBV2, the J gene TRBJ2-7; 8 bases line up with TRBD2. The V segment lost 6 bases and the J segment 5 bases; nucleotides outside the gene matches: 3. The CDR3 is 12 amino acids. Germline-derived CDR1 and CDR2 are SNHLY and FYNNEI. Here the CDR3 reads CASRATSDEQYF. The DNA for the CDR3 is TGTGCCAGCAGGGCGACTAGCGACGAGCAGTACTTC.

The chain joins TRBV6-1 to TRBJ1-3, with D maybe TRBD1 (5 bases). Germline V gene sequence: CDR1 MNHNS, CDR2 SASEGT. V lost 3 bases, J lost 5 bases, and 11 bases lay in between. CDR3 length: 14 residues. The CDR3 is CASSEGVGRNTIYF. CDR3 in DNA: TGTGCCAGCAGTGAGGGGGTGGGCCGAAACACCATATATTTT.

As DNA, the CDR3 is TGTGCCAGCAGCCGCACTATGAACACTGAAGCTTTCTTT. This translates into CASSRTMNTEAFF. The rearrangement links TRBV6-5 to TRBJ1-1; D is unclear. Trimming removed 6 bases at V and 0 bases at J, with 8 bases between. The CDR3 is made up of 13 amino acids. Germline V gives CDR1 MNHEY, CDR2 SVGAGI.

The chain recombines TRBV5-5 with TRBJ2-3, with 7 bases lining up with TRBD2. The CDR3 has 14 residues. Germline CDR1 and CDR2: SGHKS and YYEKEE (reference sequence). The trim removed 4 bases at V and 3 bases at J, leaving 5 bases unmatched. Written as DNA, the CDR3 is TGTGCCAGCAGCCGGGACTACTTTACAGATACGCAGTATTTT. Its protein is CASSRDYFTDTQYF.

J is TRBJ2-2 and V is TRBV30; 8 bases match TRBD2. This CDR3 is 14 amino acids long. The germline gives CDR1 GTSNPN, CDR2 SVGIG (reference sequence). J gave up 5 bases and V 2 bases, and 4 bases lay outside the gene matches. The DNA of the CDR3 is TGTGCCTGGAGTATCGGCGGGGGGACCGGGGAGCTGTTTTTT. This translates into CAWSIGGGTGELFF.

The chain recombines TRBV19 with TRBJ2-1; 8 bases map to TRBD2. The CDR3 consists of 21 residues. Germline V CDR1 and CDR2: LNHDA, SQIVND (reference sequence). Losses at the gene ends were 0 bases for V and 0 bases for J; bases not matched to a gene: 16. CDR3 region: CASSIDMRWAGGTSSYNEQFF. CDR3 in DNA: TGTGCCAGTAGTATAGATATGCGTTGGGCGGGGGGTACCAGCTCCTACAATGAGCAGTTCTTC.

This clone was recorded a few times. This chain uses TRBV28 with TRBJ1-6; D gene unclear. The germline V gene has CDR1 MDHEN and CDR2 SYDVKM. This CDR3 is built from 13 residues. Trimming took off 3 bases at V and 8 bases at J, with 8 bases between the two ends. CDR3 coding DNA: TGTGCCAGCAGTTTCAGGAGGGATTCACCCCTCCACTTT. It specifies CASSFRRDSPLHF. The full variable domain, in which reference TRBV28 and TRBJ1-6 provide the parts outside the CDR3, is DVKVTQSSRYLVKRTGEKVFLECVQDMDHENMFWYRQDPGLGLRLIYFSYDVKMKEKGDIPEGYSVSREKKERFSLILESASTNQTSMYLCASSFRRDSPLHFGNGTRLTVT.

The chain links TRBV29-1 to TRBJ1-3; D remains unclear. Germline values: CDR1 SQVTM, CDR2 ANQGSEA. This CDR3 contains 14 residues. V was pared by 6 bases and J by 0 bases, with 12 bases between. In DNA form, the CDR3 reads TGCAGCGTAGCTGGTCGGAACTCTGGAAACACCATATATTTT. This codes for CSVAGRNSGNTIYF.

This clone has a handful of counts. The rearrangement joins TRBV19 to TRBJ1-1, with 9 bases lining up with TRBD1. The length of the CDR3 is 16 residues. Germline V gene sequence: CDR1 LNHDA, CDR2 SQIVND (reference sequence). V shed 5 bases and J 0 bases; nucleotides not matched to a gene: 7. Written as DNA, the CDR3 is TGTGCCAGTAGTGAACCGACAGGGGGGATGAACACTGAAGCTTTCTTT. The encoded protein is CASSEPTGGMNTEAFF.

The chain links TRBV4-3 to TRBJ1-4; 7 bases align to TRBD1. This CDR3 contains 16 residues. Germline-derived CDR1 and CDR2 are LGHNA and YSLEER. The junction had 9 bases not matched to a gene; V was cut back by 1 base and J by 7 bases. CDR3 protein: CASSQGYGTATEKLFF. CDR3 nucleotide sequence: TGCGCCAGCAGCCAAGGCTATGGGACAGCGACTGAAAAACTGTTTTTT.

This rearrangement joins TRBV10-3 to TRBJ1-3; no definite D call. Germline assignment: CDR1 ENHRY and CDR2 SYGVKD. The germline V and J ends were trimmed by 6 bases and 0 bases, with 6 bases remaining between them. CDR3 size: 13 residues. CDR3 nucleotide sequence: TGTGCCATCAGCGAGAGCTCTGGAAACACCATATATTTT. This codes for CAISESSGNTIYF.

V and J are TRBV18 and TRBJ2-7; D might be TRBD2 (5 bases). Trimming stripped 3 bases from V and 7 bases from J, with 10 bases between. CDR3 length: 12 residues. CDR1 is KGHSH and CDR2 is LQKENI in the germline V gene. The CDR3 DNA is TGTGCCAGCTCACCGCTGACGGGAGAGCAGTACTTC. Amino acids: CASSPLTGEQYF.

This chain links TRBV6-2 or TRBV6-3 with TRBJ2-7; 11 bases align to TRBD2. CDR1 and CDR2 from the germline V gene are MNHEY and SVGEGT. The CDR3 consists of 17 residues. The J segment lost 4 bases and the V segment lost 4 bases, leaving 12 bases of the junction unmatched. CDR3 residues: CASSSLTSGRYLYEQYF. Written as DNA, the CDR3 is TGTGCCAGCAGTTCACTAACTAGCGGGAGATATCTGTACGAGCAGTACTTC.

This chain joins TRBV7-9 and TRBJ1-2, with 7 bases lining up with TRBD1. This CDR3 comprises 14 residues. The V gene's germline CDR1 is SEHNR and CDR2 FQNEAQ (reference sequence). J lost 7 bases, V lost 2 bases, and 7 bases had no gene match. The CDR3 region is CASSLTGTASGYTF. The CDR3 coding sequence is TGTGCCAGCAGCTTAACCGGGACAGCGTCTGGCTACACCTTC. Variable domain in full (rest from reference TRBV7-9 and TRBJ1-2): DTGVSQNPRHKITKRGQNVTFRCDPISEHNRLYWYRQTLGQGPEFLTYFQNEAQLEKSRLLSDRFSAERPKGSFSTLEIQRTEQGDSAMYLCASSLTGTASGYTFGSGTRLTVV.

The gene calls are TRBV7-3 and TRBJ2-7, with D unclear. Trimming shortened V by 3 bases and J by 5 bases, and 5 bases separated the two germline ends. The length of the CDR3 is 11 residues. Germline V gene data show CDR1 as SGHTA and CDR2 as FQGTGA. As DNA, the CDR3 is TGTGCCAGCAGCTTGGATGACGAGCAGTACTTC. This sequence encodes CASSLDDEQYF.

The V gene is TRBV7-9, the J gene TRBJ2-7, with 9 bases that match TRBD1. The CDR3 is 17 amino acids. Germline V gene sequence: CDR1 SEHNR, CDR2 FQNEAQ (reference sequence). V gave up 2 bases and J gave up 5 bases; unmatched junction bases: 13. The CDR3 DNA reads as TGTGCCAGCAGCTTACGGGGACAGGGAAATTCGGTCAACGAGCAGTACTTC. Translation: CASSLRGQGNSVNEQYF.

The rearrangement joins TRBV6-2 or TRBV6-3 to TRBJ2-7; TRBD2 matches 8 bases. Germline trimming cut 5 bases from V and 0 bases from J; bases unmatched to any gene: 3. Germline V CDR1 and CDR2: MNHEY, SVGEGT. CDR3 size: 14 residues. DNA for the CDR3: TGTGCCAGCAGTCGGGGGGGATCCTCCTACGAGCAGTACTTC. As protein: CASSRGGSSYEQYF.

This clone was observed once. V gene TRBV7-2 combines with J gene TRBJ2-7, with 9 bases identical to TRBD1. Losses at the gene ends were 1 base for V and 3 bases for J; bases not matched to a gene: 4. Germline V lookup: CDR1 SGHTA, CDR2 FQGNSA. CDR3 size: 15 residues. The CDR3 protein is CASSLVLGQGYEQYF. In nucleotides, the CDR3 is TGTGCCAGCAGCTTAGTTTTGGGACAGGGCTACGAGCAGTACTTC.

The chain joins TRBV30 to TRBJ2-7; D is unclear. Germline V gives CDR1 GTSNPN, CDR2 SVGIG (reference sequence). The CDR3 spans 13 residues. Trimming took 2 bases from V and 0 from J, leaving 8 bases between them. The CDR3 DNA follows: TGTGCCTGGAGTCTTGGTAGCTCCTACGAGCAGTACTTC. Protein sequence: CAWSLGSSYEQYF.

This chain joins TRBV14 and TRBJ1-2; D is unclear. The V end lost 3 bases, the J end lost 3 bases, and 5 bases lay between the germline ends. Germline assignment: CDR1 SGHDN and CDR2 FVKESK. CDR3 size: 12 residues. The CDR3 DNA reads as TGTGCCAGCAGCCACAGTCACTATGGCTACACCTTC. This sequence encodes CASSHSHYGYTF.

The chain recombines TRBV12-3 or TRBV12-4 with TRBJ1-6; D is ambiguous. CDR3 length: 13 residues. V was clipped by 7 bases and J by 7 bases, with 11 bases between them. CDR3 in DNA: TGTGCCAGCACCTCAAGGGAGAATTCACCCCTCCACTTT. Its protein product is CASTSRENSPLHF.